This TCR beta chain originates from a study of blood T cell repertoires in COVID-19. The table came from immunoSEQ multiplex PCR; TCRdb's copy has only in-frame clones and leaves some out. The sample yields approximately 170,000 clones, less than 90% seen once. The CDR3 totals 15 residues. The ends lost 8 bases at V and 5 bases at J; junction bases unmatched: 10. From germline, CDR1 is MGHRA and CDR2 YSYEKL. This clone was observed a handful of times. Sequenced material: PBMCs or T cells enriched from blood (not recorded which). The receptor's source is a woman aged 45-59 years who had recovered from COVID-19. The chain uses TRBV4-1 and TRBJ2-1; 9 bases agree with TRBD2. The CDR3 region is CASARWWTSDNEQFF. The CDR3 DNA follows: TGCGCCAGCGCCCGATGGTGGACTAGCGACAATGAGCAGTTCTTC.